These T cell receptor beta chains were read from a single sample in a study of blood T cell repertoires in COVID-19. Some clones are missing from TCRdb's copy, which holds only in-frame ones; the method was immunoSEQ multiplex PCR. Among approximately 300,000 clones listed, roughly 86% were seen once. The sequenced sample was peripheral blood. The receptor set was obtained from a woman in her twenties or thirties with COVID-19, enrolled during active disease. Both conserved end residues are part of each CDR3. The order of the fields is D gene, clone size, V gene, J gene, CDR3 protein, CDR3 DNA. D genes are given only for firm matches. Expanded clones get a size class; other rows say once, few or many, or leave the size out.

D gene: .
clone size: .
V gene: TRBV5-5
J gene: TRBJ1-2
CDR3 protein: CASSLVVSNNYGYTF
CDR3 DNA: TGTGCCAGCAGCTTGGTGGTCAGTAATAACTATGGCTACACCTTC

D gene: .
clone size: .
V gene: TRBV7-9
J gene: TRBJ1-2
CDR3 protein: CASSLRGPTPYGYTF
CDR3 DNA: TGTGCCAGCAGCTTAAGAGGCCCAACCCCATATGGCTACACCTTC

D gene: .
clone size: .
V gene: TRBV7-9
J gene: TRBJ2-1
CDR3 protein: CASSQLQGYNEQFF
CDR3 DNA: TGTGCCAGCAGCCAACTGCAGGGCTACAATGAGCAGTTCTTC

D gene: TRBD1
clone size: once
V gene: TRBV20-1
J gene: TRBJ1-2
CDR3 protein: CSASTTGGDYGYTF
CDR3 DNA: TGCAGTGCTAGTACGACAGGGGGGGACTATGGCTACACCTTC

D gene: .
clone size: .
V gene: TRBV2
J gene: TRBJ1-4
CDR3 protein: CASSSGQSTNEKLFF
CDR3 DNA: TGTGCCAGCAGTTCCGGACAGTCAACTAATGAAAAACTGTTTTTT

D gene: .
clone size: .
V gene: TRBV14
J gene: TRBJ2-7
CDR3 protein: CASSQQTTGEQYF
CDR3 DNA: TGTGCCAGCAGCCAACAAACCACGGGCGAGCAGTACTTC

D gene: .
clone size: once
V gene: TRBV29-1
J gene: TRBJ1-2
CDR3 protein: CSVEIPGRGGGYTF
CDR3 DNA: TGCAGCGTTGAGATTCCGGGGAGGGGCGGGGGCTACACCTTC

D gene: TRBD1
clone size: .
V gene: TRBV19
J gene: TRBJ2-5
CDR3 protein: CASSSGQQETQYF
CDR3 DNA: TGTGCCAGTAGCTCGGGACAGCAAGAGACCCAGTACTTC

D gene: TRBD1
clone size: .
V gene: TRBV2
J gene: TRBJ1-1
CDR3 protein: CASSETGTGVYTEAFF
CDR3 DNA: TGTGCCAGCAGTGAAACTGGGACAGGGGTGTACACTGAAGCTTTCTTT

D gene: .
clone size: .
V gene: TRBV5-4
J gene: TRBJ1-5
CDR3 protein: CASSLDPGVNQPQHF
CDR3 DNA: TGTGCCAGCAGCTTGGACCCAGGGGTCAATCAGCCCCAGCATTTT

D gene: .
clone size: .
V gene: TRBV3-1/TRBV3-2
J gene: TRBJ1-3
CDR3 protein: CASSQIYSGNTIYF
CDR3 DNA: TGTGCCAGCAGCCAAATATACTCTGGAAACACCATATATTTT

D gene: .
clone size: .
V gene: TRBV5-6
J gene: TRBJ1-3
CDR3 protein: CASSLSAGNTIYF
CDR3 DNA: TGTGCCAGCAGCTTGTCGGCTGGAAACACCATATATTTT

D gene: TRBD1
clone size: few
V gene: TRBV10-3
J gene: TRBJ1-1
CDR3 protein: CAIQSGGSGEAFF
CDR3 DNA: TGTGCCATCCAGTCAGGGGGGTCCGGTGAAGCTTTCTTT

D gene: .
clone size: .
V gene: TRBV29-1
J gene: TRBJ2-1
CDR3 protein: CSVETEQFF
CDR3 DNA: TGCAGCGTTGAAACAGAGCAGTTCTTC

D gene: .
clone size: .
V gene: TRBV3-1/TRBV3-2
J gene: TRBJ1-6
CDR3 protein: CASSQGPFSPLHF
CDR3 DNA: TGTGCCAGCAGCCAAGGTCCCTTTTCACCCCTCCACTTT

D gene: .
clone size: .
V gene: TRBV25-1
J gene: TRBJ1-2
CDR3 protein: CASSGQGIGGYTF
CDR3 DNA: TGTGCCAGCAGTGGCCAGGGGATTGGTGGCTACACCTTC

D gene: TRBD1
clone size: .
V gene: TRBV15
J gene: TRBJ2-7
CDR3 protein: CATSTGGTSYEQYF
CDR3 DNA: TGTGCCACTTCGACAGGGGGCACGTCCTACGAGCAGTACTTC

D gene: .
clone size: .
V gene: TRBV2
J gene: TRBJ1-2
CDR3 protein: CASSEGRPGGYTF
CDR3 DNA: TGTGCCAGCAGTGAAGGGAGGCCTGGTGGCTACACCTTC

D gene: .
clone size: .
V gene: TRBV11-3
J gene: TRBJ1-5
CDR3 protein: CASSFPRGKNQPQHF
CDR3 DNA: TGTGCCAGCAGCTTCCCCCGCGGCAAAAATCAGCCCCAGCATTTT

D gene: .
clone size: .
V gene: TRBV6-6
J gene: TRBJ1-3
CDR3 protein: CASIRDSSGNTIYF
CDR3 DNA: TGTGCCAGCATAAGGGACTCTTCGGGAAACACCATATATTTT

D gene: .
clone size: .
V gene: TRBV5-4
J gene: TRBJ1-2
CDR3 protein: CASSFDEGYGYTF
CDR3 DNA: TGTGCCAGCAGCTTTGACGAGGGCTATGGCTACACCTTC

D gene: TRBD1
clone size: .
V gene: TRBV5-1
J gene: TRBJ1-2
CDR3 protein: CASSLGGQDDGYTF
CDR3 DNA: TGCGCCAGCAGCTTGGGGGGACAGGACGATGGCTACACCTTC

D gene: TRBD1
clone size: .
V gene: TRBV11-2
J gene: TRBJ2-3
CDR3 protein: CASSLEPQGSTQYF
CDR3 DNA: TGTGCCAGCAGCTTAGAGCCACAGGGGAGTACGCAGTATTTT

D gene: TRBD1
clone size: .
V gene: TRBV6-5
J gene: TRBJ1-1
CDR3 protein: CASSSKGQGNTEAFF
CDR3 DNA: TGTGCCAGCAGTTCCAAAGGACAGGGGAACACTGAAGCTTTCTTT

D gene: TRBD2
clone size: .
V gene: TRBV5-4
J gene: TRBJ2-1
CDR3 protein: CASSLIKLAGGRSYNEQFF
CDR3 DNA: TGTGCCAGCAGCTTGATAAAGCTAGCGGGGGGGCGCTCCTACAATGAGCAGTTCTTC

D gene: .
clone size: .
V gene: TRBV15
J gene: TRBJ1-2
CDR3 protein: CATSSGGGAVGYTF
CDR3 DNA: TGTGCCACCAGCAGTGGCGGGGGGGCGGTTGGCTACACCTTC

D gene: .
clone size: .
V gene: TRBV7-2
J gene: TRBJ2-1
CDR3 protein: CASRSTPYYNEQFF
CDR3 DNA: TGTGCCAGCAGGTCGACACCCTACTACAATGAGCAGTTCTTC